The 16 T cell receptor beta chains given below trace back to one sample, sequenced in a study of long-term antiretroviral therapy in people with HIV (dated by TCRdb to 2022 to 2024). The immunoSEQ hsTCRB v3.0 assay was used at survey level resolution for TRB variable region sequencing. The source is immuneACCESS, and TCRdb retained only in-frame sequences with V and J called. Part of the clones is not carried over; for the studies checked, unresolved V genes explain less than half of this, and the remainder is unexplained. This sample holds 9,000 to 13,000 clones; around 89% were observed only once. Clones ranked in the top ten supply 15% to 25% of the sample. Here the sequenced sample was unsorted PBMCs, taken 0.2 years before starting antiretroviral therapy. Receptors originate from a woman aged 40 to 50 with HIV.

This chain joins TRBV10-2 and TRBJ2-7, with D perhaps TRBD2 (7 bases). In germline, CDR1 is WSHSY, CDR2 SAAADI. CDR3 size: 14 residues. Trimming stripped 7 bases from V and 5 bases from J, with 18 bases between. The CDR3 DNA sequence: TGCGCCAGCAACCCAACAGGGAGGGTCGACGAGCAGTACTTC. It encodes CASNPTGRVDEQYF.

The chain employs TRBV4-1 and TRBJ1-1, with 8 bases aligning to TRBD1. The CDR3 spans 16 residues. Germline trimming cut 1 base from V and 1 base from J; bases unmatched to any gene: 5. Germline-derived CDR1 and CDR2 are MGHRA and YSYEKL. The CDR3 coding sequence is TGCGCCAGCAGCCAAGGGGGACAGGCGAGGAACACTGAAGCTTTCTTT. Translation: CASSQGGQARNTEAFF.

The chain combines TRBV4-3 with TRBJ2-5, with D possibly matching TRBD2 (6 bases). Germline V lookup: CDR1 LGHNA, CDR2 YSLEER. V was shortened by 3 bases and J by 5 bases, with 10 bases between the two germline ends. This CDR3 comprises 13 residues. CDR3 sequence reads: CASSQTLAETQYF. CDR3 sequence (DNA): TGCGCCAGCAGCCAGACGCTAGCGGAGACCCAGTACTTC.

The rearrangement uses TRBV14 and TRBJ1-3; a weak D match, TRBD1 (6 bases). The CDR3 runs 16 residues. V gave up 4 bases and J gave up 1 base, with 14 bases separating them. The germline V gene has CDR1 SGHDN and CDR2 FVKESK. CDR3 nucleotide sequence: TGTGCCAGCAGCCCCCGGGTAGGGGGATCTGGAAACACCATATATTTT. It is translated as CASSPRVGGSGNTIYF.

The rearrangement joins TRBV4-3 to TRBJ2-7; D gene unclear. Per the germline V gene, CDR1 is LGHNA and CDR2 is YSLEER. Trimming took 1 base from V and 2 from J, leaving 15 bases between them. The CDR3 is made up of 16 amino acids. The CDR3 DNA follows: TGCGCCAGCAGCCAAGTCTGCGACAACGAAACCTACGAGCAGTACTTC. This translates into CASSQVCDNETYEQYF.

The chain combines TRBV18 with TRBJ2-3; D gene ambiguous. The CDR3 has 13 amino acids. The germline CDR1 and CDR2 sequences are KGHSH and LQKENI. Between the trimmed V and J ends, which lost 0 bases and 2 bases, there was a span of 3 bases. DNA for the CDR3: TGTGCCAGCTCACCACCGGCCACAGATACGCAGTATTTT. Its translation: CASSPPATDTQYF.

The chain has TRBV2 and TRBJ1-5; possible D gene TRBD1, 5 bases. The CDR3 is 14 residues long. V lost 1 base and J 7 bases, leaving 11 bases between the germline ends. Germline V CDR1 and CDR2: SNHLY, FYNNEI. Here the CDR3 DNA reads TGTGCCAGCAGTGAAGTTCAGGGCGGCCAGCCCCAGCATTTT. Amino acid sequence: CASSEVQGGQPQHF.

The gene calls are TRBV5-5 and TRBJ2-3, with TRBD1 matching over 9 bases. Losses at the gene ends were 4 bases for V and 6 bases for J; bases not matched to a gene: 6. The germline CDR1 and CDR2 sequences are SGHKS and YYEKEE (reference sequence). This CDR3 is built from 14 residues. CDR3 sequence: CASSPDRGLDTQYF. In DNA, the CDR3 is TGTGCCAGCAGCCCGGACAGGGGTTTGGATACGCAGTATTTT.

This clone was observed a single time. CDR3 region: CASSQDRADDYEQYF. The CDR3 nucleotides read TGCGCCAGCAGCCAAGATAGGGCAGACGATTACGAGCAGTACTTC. The rearrangement links TRBV4-3 to TRBJ2-7; D not certain. The germline V and J ends were trimmed by 0 bases and 4 bases, with 13 bases remaining between them. Germline V gene sequence: CDR1 LGHNA, CDR2 YSLEER. The CDR3 spans 15 residues.

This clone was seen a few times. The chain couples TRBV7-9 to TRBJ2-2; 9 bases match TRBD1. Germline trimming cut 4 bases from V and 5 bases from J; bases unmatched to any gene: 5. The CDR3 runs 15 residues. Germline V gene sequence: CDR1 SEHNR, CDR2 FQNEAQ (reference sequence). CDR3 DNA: TGTGCCAGCAGCTCCGGGACAGGGCGGACCGGGGAGCTGTTTTTT. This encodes CASSSGTGRTGELFF. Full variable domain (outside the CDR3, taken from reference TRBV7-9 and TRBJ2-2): DTGVSQNPRHKITKRGQNVTFRCDPISEHNRLYWYRQTLGQGPEFLTYFQNEAQLEKSRLLSDRFSAERPKGSFSTLEIQRTEQGDSAMYLCASSSGTGRTGELFFGEGSRLTVL.

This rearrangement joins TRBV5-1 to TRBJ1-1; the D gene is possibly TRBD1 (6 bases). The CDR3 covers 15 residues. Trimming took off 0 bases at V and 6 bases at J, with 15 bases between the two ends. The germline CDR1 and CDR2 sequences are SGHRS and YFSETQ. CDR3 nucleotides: TGCGCCAGCAGCTTGGAAGAGGGGGGCTCGGCTGAAGCTTTCTTT. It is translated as CASSLEEGGSAEAFF.

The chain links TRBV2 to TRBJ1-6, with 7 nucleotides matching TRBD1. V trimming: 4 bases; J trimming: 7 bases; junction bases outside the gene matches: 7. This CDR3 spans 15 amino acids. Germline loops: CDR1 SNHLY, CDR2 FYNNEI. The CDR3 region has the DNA TGTGCCAGCAGTGGAGGAACAGGGGAGAATTCACCCCTCCACTTT. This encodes CASSGGTGENSPLHF.

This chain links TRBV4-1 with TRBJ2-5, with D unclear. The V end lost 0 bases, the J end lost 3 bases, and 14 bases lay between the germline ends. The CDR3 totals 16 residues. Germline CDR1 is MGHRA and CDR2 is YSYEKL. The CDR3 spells CASSQERRLIKETQYF. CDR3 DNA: TGCGCCAGCAGCCAAGAAAGACGACTTATAAAAGAGACCCAGTACTTC.

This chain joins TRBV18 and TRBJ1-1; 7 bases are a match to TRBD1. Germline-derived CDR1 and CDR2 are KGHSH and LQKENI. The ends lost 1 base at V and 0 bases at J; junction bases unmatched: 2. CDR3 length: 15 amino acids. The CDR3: CASSPRGGMNTEAFF. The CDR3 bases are TGTGCCAGCTCACCACGAGGGGGCATGAACACTGAAGCTTTCTTT.

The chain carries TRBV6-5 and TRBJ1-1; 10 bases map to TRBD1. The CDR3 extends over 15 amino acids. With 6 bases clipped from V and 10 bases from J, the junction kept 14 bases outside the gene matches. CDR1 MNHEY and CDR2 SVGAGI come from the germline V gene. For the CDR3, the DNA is TGTGCCAGCAGACCCCGGTCGACAGGGGGCGACGGAGCTTTCTTT. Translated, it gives CASRPRSTGGDGAFF.

The CDR3: CASSLDNPGQATTYGYTF. The CDR3 DNA reads as TGTGCCAGCAGCTTGGACAATCCGGGACAGGCGACTACATATGGCTACACCTTC. The chain couples TRBV5-4 to TRBJ1-2, with TRBD1 matching over 8 bases. Trimming at V came to 0 bases and at J to 5 bases, leaving 15 bases not matched to a gene. CDR1 and CDR2 (germline): SGHNT, YYREEE (reference sequence). This CDR3 spans 18 amino acids.